This TCR beta chain derives from a study of blood T cell repertoires in COVID-19. On the study more broadly: Sample material is recorded as cDNA or gDNA derived from T cells, B-cell-depleted T cells, or PBMCs.

Method: immunoSEQ multiplex PCR; TCRdb's copy keeps in-frame clones and lacks some. The table records some 180,000 clones, over 75% of them present only once. V dropped 0 bases and J dropped 6; count of bases not matched to a gene: 10. Germline V gene data show CDR1 as SQVTM and CDR2 as ANQGSEA. CDR3 size: 15 residues. Sequencing was carried out using peripheral blood. The genes are TRBV29-1 and TRBJ2-7; TRBD1 aligns across 8 bases. This clonotype was obtained from a man aged 50-59 years who had recovered from COVID-19. The CDR3 DNA follows: TGCAGCGTTGAAGATCAGACAGGGGAAGGCCCCGAGCAGTACTTC. Amino acids: CSVEDQTGEGPEQYF.